This T cell receptor (beta chain) was captured in a study of blood T cells in healthy people across ages. Findings and caveats of the study: Relative to aged donors, long-lived donors carried more naive CD4+ cells and displayed higher diversity. Older individuals had lower TCR beta diversity per million T cells (the decline was roughly linear). Total diversity from one million sequenced T cells was likely underestimated.

This CDR3 has 14 amino acids. V dropped 2 bases and J dropped 2; count of bases not matched to a gene: 0. CDR1 is MNHEY, CDR2 SVGEGT, per germline. This clonotype showed up many times. The antigen is undetermined. Next came a second PCR, run for about 7 to 12 cycles, which used a sample-barcoded 5' primer along with a J-beta primer mix. TCRdb re-analysed the 5' RACE reads in MiXCR, keeping a single row per CDR3 protein. The sample includes fewer than 900,000 distinct CDR3 sequences, roughly two fifths of them seen just once. The chain couples TRBV6-2 or TRBV6-3 to TRBJ2-5; 9 positions agree with TRBD1. The TCR originated in a woman aged 55-70 years in good health. The sequencing sample was made of blood. CDR3 region: CASSYGTGQETQYF. The DNA of the CDR3 is TGTGCCAGCAGTTACGGGACAGGGCAAGAGACCCAGTACTTC.